These 13 T cell receptor beta chains were sequenced from one sample in a study of T-cell reconstitution after alpha-beta-depleted transplantation in children. A library of TCRbeta sequences, prepared with unique molecular identifiers, was generated. TCRdb reprocessed the PCR reads via MiXCR and lists one record per CDR3 protein. The data show fewer than 400,000 distinct CDR3 sequences, with roughly 22% seen just once and 3.8% held by the top ten. Specimen: PBMCs from the stem cell graft donor, collected from the stem cell graft. These receptors all come from a human donor who donated a stem cell graft to a child with acute myeloid leukemia.

The V and J genes are TRBV25-1 and TRBJ2-7, with 8 bases fitting TRBD2. The CDR3 loop spans 18 amino acids. V shed 6 bases and J 3 bases; nucleotides not matched to a gene: 19. Per the germline V gene, CDR1 is MGHDK and CDR2 is SYGVNS. The CDR3 reads CASSGAGRKREYLYEQYF. The DNA of the CDR3 is TGTGCCAGCAGCGGGGCAGGGCGGAAGCGGGAGTATCTCTACGAGCAGTACTTC.

The CDR3 nucleotides are TGTGCCAGCAGCGTCCGGGGTTCCTCCTACAATGAGCAGTTCTTC. It specifies CASSVRGSSYNEQFF. The chain is built from TRBV7-3 and TRBJ2-1; perhaps TRBD2 as D (5 bases). The germline gives CDR1 SGHTA, CDR2 FQGTGA. V dropped 5 bases and J dropped 0 bases, with 11 bases sitting between them. This CDR3 is built from 15 residues.

The CDR3 coding sequence is TGCAGTGCTAGAGGTGTTTCCGGGACACACCAAGAGACCCAGTACTTC. It translates to CSARGVSGTHQETQYF. The chain carries TRBV20-1 and TRBJ2-5; perhaps TRBD1 as D (6 bases). The length of the CDR3 is 16 residues. Germline V gene sequence: CDR1 DFQATT, CDR2 SNEGSKA (reference sequence). Trimming left V 1 base short and J 0 bases short, with 15 bases between.

The chain links TRBV28 to TRBJ2-7; D remains ambiguous. Trimming left V 3 bases short and J 0 bases short, with 12 bases between. This CDR3 comprises 15 residues. CDR1 and CDR2 (germline): MDHEN, SYDVKM. The CDR3 nucleotides are TGTGCCAGCAGTTTCCAGGACCATAGCTCCTACGAGCAGTACTTC. This sequence encodes CASSFQDHSSYEQYF.

This clonotype has a count of ten or more. V usage is TRBV20-1 and J usage is TRBJ1-4; perhaps TRBD1 as D (6 bases). This CDR3 is 14 amino acids long. V was trimmed by 3 bases and J by 8 bases, leaving 16 bases between them. Germline V gene data show CDR1 as DFQATT and CDR2 as SNEGSKA (reference sequence). The CDR3 loop reads CSARISTGREKLFF. The DNA for the CDR3 is TGCAGTGCTAGGATTTCGACAGGCCGGGAAAAACTGTTTTTT.

This clonotype was seen only a few times. This rearrangement joins TRBV20-1 to TRBJ2-7; 8 bases align to TRBD2. The CDR3 loop spans 15 amino acids. V gave up 3 bases and J gave up 4 bases; unmatched junction bases: 11. Germline CDR1 DFQATT, CDR2 SNEGSKA (reference sequence). The CDR3 bases are TGCAGTGCTAGTAGTTTTAGCGGGAATAGGTACGAGCAGTACTTC. Translated: CSASSFSGNRYEQYF.

The chain is built from TRBV28 and TRBJ2-1; D possibly uses TRBD1 or TRBD2 (5 bases each). V was clipped by 7 bases and J by 6 bases, with 19 bases between them. Germline V CDR1 and CDR2: MDHEN, SYDVKM. The CDR3 covers 15 residues. The CDR3 DNA reads TGTGCCAGCACCTCCCCCCCGGGGCAGGTCAATGAGCAGTTCTTC. Its translation is CASTSPPGQVNEQFF.

This clonotype was observed a few times. The chain has TRBV12-3 or TRBV12-4 and TRBJ2-1, with TRBD2 matching 7 bases. The CDR3 length is 17 residues. With V trimmed by 1 base and J by 0 bases, 6 bases remained unmatched. For the CDR3, the DNA is TGTGCCAGCAGTTTAGGCGCTAGCGGACACTCCTACAATGAGCAGTTCTTC. It is translated as CASSLGASGHSYNEQFF.

The gene calls are TRBV7-2 and TRBJ2-1; TRBD2 aligns across 12 bases. The CDR3 is 15 amino acids. The germline gives CDR1 SGHTA, CDR2 FQGNSA. V dropped 2 bases and J dropped 6; count of bases not matched to a gene: 2. CDR3 sequence reads: CASSLSSGRANEQFF. The CDR3 nucleotides are TGTGCCAGCAGCTTATCTAGCGGGAGGGCCAATGAGCAGTTCTTC.

This clonotype was seen just once. J is TRBJ2-7 and V is TRBV29-1; D may be TRBD2 (7 bases). The CDR3 consists of 13 residues. The germline V gene encodes CDR1 SQVTM and CDR2 ANQGSEA. The V and J ends lost 6 bases and 2 bases respectively, with 14 bases between them. The CDR3 sequence: CSVLEGGAYEQYF. The CDR3 bases are TGCAGCGTCCTCGAGGGGGGGGCCTACGAGCAGTACTTC.

J is TRBJ2-1 and V is TRBV20-1; TRBD2 matches 11 bases. The ends lost 4 bases at V and 7 bases at J; junction bases unmatched: 6. CDR1 and CDR2 (germline): DFQATT, SNEGSKA (reference sequence). The CDR3 contains 14 residues. The CDR3 DNA reads as TGCAGTGCTATAACTAGCGGGAGTTTTAATGAGCAGTTCTTC. Its translation is CSAITSGSFNEQFF.

The V call is TRBV2, the J call TRBJ2-1, with 9 positions matching TRBD2. The junction had 2 bases not matched to a gene; V was cut back by 8 bases and J by 0 bases. The germline gives CDR1 SNHLY, CDR2 FYNNEI. This CDR3 spans 14 amino acids. CDR3: CASLAGVSYNEQFF. CDR3 bases: TGTGCCAGCTTAGCGGGAGTCTCCTACAATGAGCAGTTCTTC. Looking up the rest from reference TRBV2 and TRBJ2-1 gives the full variable domain: EPEVTQTPSHQVTQMGQEVILRCVPISNHLYFYWYRQILGQKVEFLVSFYNNEISEKSEIFDDQFSVERPDGSNFTLKIRSTKLEDSAMYFCASLAGVSYNEQFFGPGTRLTVL.

This clonotype was seen repeatedly, ten times or more. The chain joins TRBV20-1 to TRBJ2-7; 9 bases map to TRBD2. V trimming: 3 bases; J trimming: 5 bases; junction bases outside the gene matches: 5. This CDR3 is built from 13 residues. Germline CDR1 and CDR2: DFQATT and SNEGSKA (reference sequence). This CDR3 reads CSARSLAGNEQYF. The CDR3 DNA sequence: TGCAGTGCTAGGAGTCTAGCGGGAAACGAGCAGTACTTC.